The next 2 T cell receptor beta chains were all read from a single sample in a study of blood T cell repertoires in COVID-19. Libraries were prepared by immunoSEQ multiplex PCR; TCRdb keeps only in-frame clonotypes and omits some of them. The sample has tens of thousands of clones, 75% to 85% seen once. The sequenced material came from peripheral blood. The origin of the receptors is a man between 60 and 75 years old with COVID-19, enrolled during active disease.

The chain joins TRBV12-3 or TRBV12-4 to TRBJ1-1, with 7 positions matching TRBD1. The junction had 6 bases not matched to a gene; V was cut back by 6 bases and J by 11 bases. The CDR3 has 11 amino acids. CDR3 coding DNA: TGTGCCAGCAGCGACAGGGAAGCTGCTTTCTTT. It codes for CASSDREAAFF.

This chain connects TRBV18 to TRBJ2-1, with 7 bases fitting TRBD1. This CDR3 region has 14 residues. Germline CDR1 reads KGHSH; CDR2 reads LQKENI. V lost 5 bases and J lost 6; bases outside the gene matches: 7. The DNA for the CDR3 is TGTGCCAGCTCAAATATACAGGGGAGCAATGAGCAGTTCTTC. As protein: CASSNIQGSNEQFF. The variable domain in full, with the rest retrieved from reference TRBV18 and TRBJ2-1, is NAGVMQNPRHLVRRRGQEARLRCSPMKGHSHVYWYRQLPEEGLKFMVYLQKENIIDESGMPKERFSAEFPKEGPSILRIQQVVRGDSAAYFCASSNIQGSNEQFFGPGTRLTVL.